The sequence of this T cell receptor beta chain was determined in a study of cytomegalovirus exposure and HLA in healthy donors (dated by TCRdb to 2015 to 2018). General notes on the study: An earlier analysis of some 550 of the donors reported 250 to 300 Gb of sequence data and 117 million unique TCR beta sequences from 150 million to 200 million T cells. An early release covering roughly 600 HLA-typed donors comprised 300 to 350 gigabases of sequencing data and around 80 million unique TCR sequences. Of the 300 to 500 genotyped donors, 70% to 90% were placed in the genetic ancestry cluster associated with self-reported Caucasian donors. The study aimed to test whether signatures of past pathogen exposure could be identified by cataloging public T cell receptors. The T cell repertoires of around 670 subjects were profiled by immunosequencing and related to cytomegalovirus serostatus. Along with the roughly 700-subject first cohort, a separate validation cohort of over 90 different subjects was used. The study combined high-throughput TCR immunosequencing, statistical association of individual TCRs with disease status, and machine learning to predict cytomegalovirus infection status. A later analysis re-analyzed previously published TCR beta repertoires from about 600 donors and added high-resolution HLA genotyping to study TCR occurrence patterns. The later analysis used no new phenotypic data to find candidate immune exposures, relying instead on TCR beta sequences and their occurrence across donors. In an earlier analysis of a few hundred of the donors, high-throughput TCR beta sequencing was used to judge whether each TCR beta V gene segment behaved as functional or pseudogenic. Alongside the repertoire data, information on donor age, sex, ethnicity and CMV serostatus was compiled. Genome-wide SNP genotypes for about 65% of the 666 donors were used in a later genetic analysis, which treated that subset as a discovery cohort. Every repertoire in the discovery cohort had been generated on one and the same sequencing platform. HLA typing included class I and class II loci at four-digit resolution. The number of typed donors differed by locus: roughly 629-630 for A, B, C, DRB1 and DQB1; roughly 510 for DQA1; 606 for DPA1; and around 490 for DPB1. A handful of DR-DQ haplotypes were handled as single units for association and clustering because linkage in the cohort was strong. Among under 450 genotyped donors of the cohort, an average of roughly 240,000 unique TCR beta nucleotide sequences were sequenced per donor, roughly a sixth of them non-productive. The investigation overall reported the following: A further reported finding was that TCR beta sequences accurately predicted the HLA-A and HLA-B alleles for most subjects in the first cohort. The presence/absence analyses assumed that sequencing depth was roughly uniform across donors, and that assumption may not be true. Cytomegalovirus status was reported to be diagnosed by the classifier with high specificity and sensitivity in both the original and validation cohorts. A later analysis found that HLA-associated TCR beta chains were more clonally expanded and had lower generation probabilities than equally common non-associated chains. The study listed 150 to 200 TCR beta chains as associated with cytomegalovirus. HLA typing was unavailable for some donors at each locus, so association tests used only the typed subset. The earlier analysis of 587 of the donors excluded around 17 rarely observed V segments, including chromosome 9 orphons, because counts were too low. Broadly in line with IMGT annotations, most TCR beta V segments showed up in productive rearrangements about 90% or about 30% of the time in an earlier analysis of roughly 590 of the donors. According to a later analysis, parvovirus B19, influenza, CMV and Epstein-Barr virus appeared linked to several top co-occurrence clusters. The sequencing pipeline was judged likely to have produced a cluster of highly shared sequence variants as a technical artifact. While some public TCRs were present in many individuals, most TCR sequences turned up only very rarely across donors. The only immune exposure information available for the cohort was CMV serostatus. Specific HLA alleles were associated with 15,000 to 20,000 TCR beta sequences at a false discovery rate of 0.05 in a later analysis. It was suggested by the authors that the approach could potentially be generalized to other disease states and immunological phenotypes. A later analysis found that TCR association rates varied across HLA loci, with DRB1 alleles showing the most associated TCRs and HLA-C alleles the fewest. V-gene and J-gene trimming of TCR beta chains was associated with a missense DCLRE1C variant in a later genetic analysis, and the association was replicated in an independent cohort. A later analysis found that most CMV-associated TCR beta chains appeared HLA-restricted, with HLA associations seemingly driven largely by CMV exposure. Linkage disequilibrium might explain the correlated functional status among segregating V segments, but an unknown experimental factor could not be ruled out. Only TCR beta chains were sequenced in this cohort, and the absence of alpha or paired-chain data limited detectable features. Strong co-occurrence of HLA alleles, especially DR and DQ, made assigning TCR associations to individual alleles difficult. In vitro tests confirmed that three of the cytomegalovirus-associated TCR beta chains recognize cytomegalovirus antigens. Compared with the roughly 670-donor mean, donors in an Asian-associated ancestry cluster had fewer N-insertions in productive TCRs, according to a later genetic analysis.

On this clone itself: This clone's antigen is unknown. Qualities for individual bases were not recorded, and no much larger clone is one base off.

The cohort was made up of 500 to 850 healthy bone marrow donors. Cohort members were all nominally healthy when sampled, although unrecorded immune exposures were likely present. The donor was CMV seropositive and was included in the group of 270 or so seropositive cohort members. A peripheral blood sample was provided by each donor, and peripheral blood mononuclear cells were used for TCR beta sequencing. Genomic DNA extraction from the blood cell samples was performed with the Qiagen DNeasy Blood Extraction Kit. Library creation used the immunoSEQ multiplex PCR assay. A mixture of 60 forward primers for TCR Vbeta segments and 13 reverse primers for TCR Jbeta segments was used in the multiplex PCR. Amplification of the CDR3 region of rearranged TCR beta genes was performed with a multiplex PCR assay on genomic DNA. The amplified TCR beta libraries were sequenced on the Illumina HiSeq System as 87-base-pair reads. The paper's data handling went like this. In a later analysis, about 80 million unique TCR beta chains were counted across the 500 to 700 repertoires, and approximately 9.9 million of these chains were shared by at least two donors. To remove PCR and sequencing errors, raw reads were error-corrected and collapsed into unique sequences using a nearest-neighbor algorithm that merged closely related sequences. To assign V, D and J gene segments, CDR3 sequences were aligned to IMGT reference sequences. For a sequence to be retained, a match of at least six nucleotides was required to both a V gene segment and a J gene segment. A rearrangement counted as productive if the CDR3 had no stop codons and remained in frame with V and J, and every other rearrangement counted as non-productive. CDR3 was defined by IMGT convention, running from the second conserved V-encoded cysteine to the conserved J-encoded phenylalanine. The earlier analysis of about 570 of the donors excluded any sequence lacking an unambiguous match to a single V gene segment. An earlier analysis of 587 of the donors classified V segments as functional when productive rearrangements were above 56.7% and as segregating when the standard deviation between donors was above 5%. A statistical classification framework was developed to diagnose cytomegalovirus status using the catalog of TCR beta chain sequences. In a later analysis, V and J genes were assigned by comparing TCR nucleotide sequences against IMGT/GENE-DB human TR gene sequences. The TCRdist pipeline was used in a later analysis to assign CDR3 sequences and most-parsimonious VDJ recombination scenarios. In a later analysis, every TCR beta chain was defined by the combination of its CDR3 amino acid sequence and its V-gene family, and reads without a unique V-gene family were dropped. In a later analysis, approximately 640 highly shared, low-generation-probability nucleotide sequences were removed to address suspected cross-contamination and a sequencing artifact. In a later analysis, a clonal expansion index for each public chain was calculated from normalized within-repertoire ranks of inferred template counts. Generation probabilities in a later analysis came from a VDJ recombination model fitted to out-of-frame rearrangements, and those results were checked against IGoR. Hypergeometric tests were used in a later analysis to score TCR-TCR, TCR-HLA and TCR-CMV co-occurrence, with a repertoire-size bias correction applied to the TCR pairs. To estimate false discovery rates, a later analysis permuted the HLA or CMV assignments 20 times. In a later analysis, co-occurring TCRs were grouped with DBSCAN, and TCRdist sequence similarity was added when clustering was performed within HLA-allele-positive subsets. Co-occurrence clustering excluded repertoires with fewer than 30,000 or more than 120,000 public chains, plus five with anomalous nucleotide sharing. Drawn from immuneACCESS, this table holds only the in-frame rearrangements with V and J called that TCRdb kept. Clones are partly lost; checked studies trace under half to an unresolved V gene and leave the rest unexplained. The V and J calls and the clone size are those of that table, but D and trimming were determined from the DNA. Recorded for this sample are about 190,000 clones; about four fifths of them occurred a single time. The ten largest clones add up to around 3.6% of the sample.

The sequencing sample was made of PBMCs. This sequence originates from a man aged 35 to 55 in good health and CMV-seropositive.

The CDR3 corresponds to CASSKSPGASSYEQYF. The nucleotide sequence reads as follows: TGTGCCAGCAGTAAAAGCCCAGGGGCGAGCTCCTACGAGCAGTACTTC. The sequence is built from TRBV5-4 and TRBJ2-7; TRBD1 is a possible D gene, resting on 6 matching bases. Trimming removed 5 bases from V and 0 bases from J, leaving 18 bases between the germline ends. Via the germline V gene (reference sequence), CDR1 is SGHNT and CDR2 YYREEE. Counted from cysteine to phenylalanine, this CDR3 has 16 amino acids. Just CDR3 DNA is preserved here, 48 bases in frame from base 1.